The rows below give T cell receptor beta chains drawn from one sample of a study of T cell therapy after organ transplantation. Sequencing was performed with immunoSEQ multiplex PCR; in TCRdb, only in-frame clones are kept and a portion is missing. This table has over 20,000 clones, about 83% appearing once. These receptors have no known antigen. Source: CD8+ T cells from blood, taken after autologous CMV-specific T cell therapy. These receptor sequences come from a human patient who had received a solid organ transplant and had CMV disease. A share of the T cells may be of graft donor origin. Both conserved end residues are part of each CDR3. The order of the fields is clone size, J gene, D gene, V gene, CDR3 protein, CDR3 DNA. A D gene is named only where the DNA matches it firmly. Where a row states a size, it is once, few, many or the class of an expanded clone; other rows omit it.

>.|TRBJ1-1|.|TRBV19
CASQGYTEAFF
TGTGCCAGTCAGGGGTACACTGAAGCTTTCTTT
>once|TRBJ1-4|.|TRBV25-1
CASSERFKEKLFF
TGTGCCAGCAGTGAAAGGTTTAAAGAAAAACTGTTTTTT
>once|TRBJ2-3|.|TRBV28
CASSPSDTQYF
TGTGCCAGCAGTCCCTCAGATACGCAGTATTTT
>large|TRBJ2-3|TRBD2|TRBV15
CATSRDLLAGAPGDTQYF
TGTGCCACCAGCAGAGATCTCCTAGCGGGAGCTCCTGGGGATACGCAGTATTTT
>.|TRBJ2-4|.|TRBV9
CASSVELAGAIQYF
TGTGCCAGCAGCGTAGAACTAGCTGGAGCCATTCAGTACTTC
>medium-sized|TRBJ2-7|.|TRBV13
CASSLGSSWGAYEQYF
TGTGCCAGCAGCTTAGGCAGTAGTTGGGGGGCCTACGAGCAGTACTTC
>.|TRBJ1-4|.|TRBV25-1
CASKATGGSEKLFF
TGTGCCAGCAAAGCAACAGGTGGTAGTGAAAAACTGTTTTTT
>.|TRBJ2-3|.|TRBV6-4
CASSEPLESDTQYF
TGTGCCAGCAGTGAACCGCTAGAGTCAGATACGCAGTATTTT
>.|TRBJ2-3|TRBD1|TRBV29-1
CSVGDRADTQYF
TGCAGCGTTGGGGACAGGGCAGATACGCAGTATTTT
>.|TRBJ2-7|TRBD1|TRBV5-1
CASSAGTGLYYEQYF
TGCGCCAGCAGCGCCGGGACAGGGTTGTACTACGAGCAGTACTTC
>.|TRBJ2-7|.|TRBV6-1
CASSEVVWYEQYF
TGTGCCAGCAGTGAAGTAGTCTGGTACGAGCAGTACTTC
>.|TRBJ2-7|.|TRBV9
CASSVLAYSPEQYF
TGTGCCAGCAGCGTACTAGCGTATTCCCCCGAGCAGTACTTC
>.|TRBJ1-2|.|TRBV4-1
CASSHGQYGYTF
TGCGCCAGCAGCCATGGACAGTATGGCTACACCTTC
>.|TRBJ2-7|.|TRBV30
CAWNPTQQNYEQYF
TGTGCCTGGAACCCGACCCAGCAAAACTACGAGCAGTACTTC
>once|TRBJ2-7|.|TRBV4-1
CASSVGGSYEQYF
TGCGCCAGCAGTGTGGGGGGATCCTACGAGCAGTACTTC
>.|TRBJ2-7|.|TRBV7-9
CAARPMERRNEQYF
TGTGCCGCCCGACCGATGGAACGAAGGAACGAGCAGTACTTC
>.|TRBJ2-7|.|TRBV27
CASSPFRNSGEQYF
TGTGCCAGCTCTCCCTTCCGGAATTCGGGGGAGCAGTACTTC
>medium-sized|TRBJ2-2|TRBD2|TRBV28
CASSLWTSGNTGELFF
TGTGCCAGCAGTTTATGGACTAGCGGGAACACCGGGGAGCTGTTTTTT
>.|TRBJ2-7|.|TRBV7-6
CASSFPPEGTYEQYF
TGTGCCAGCAGTTTTCCGCCGGAAGGGACCTACGAGCAGTACTTC
>.|TRBJ2-2|TRBD1|TRBV27
CASSFPGGHGELFF
TGTGCCAGCAGTTTTCCAGGGGGCCACGGGGAGCTGTTTTTT
>.|TRBJ2-1|.|TRBV19
CASGDNEQFF
TGTGCCAGTGGGGACAATGAGCAGTTCTTC
>.|TRBJ2-3|.|TRBV4-2
CASSQDPGGSPVTDTQYF
TGTGCCAGCAGCCAAGACCCTGGCGGGTCCCCGGTGACAGATACGCAGTATTTT
>.|TRBJ2-7|TRBD2|TRBV7-9
CASSARTSGSPYEQYF
TGTGCCAGCAGCGCACGGACTAGCGGGAGCCCCTACGAGCAGTACTTC
>.|TRBJ1-1|.|TRBV13
CASSLEVGRTEAFF
TGTGCCAGCAGCTTAGAAGTGGGACGCACTGAAGCTTTCTTT
>.|TRBJ2-3|TRBD2|TRBV6-1
CASSEEAGGPDTQYF
TGTGCCAGCAGTGAAGAAGCGGGGGGGCCAGATACGCAGTATTTT
>.|TRBJ2-7|TRBD2|TRBV6-5
CASSYSAGGYEQYF
TGTGCCAGCAGTTACTCTGCGGGAGGATACGAGCAGTACTTC
>.|TRBJ1-6|.|TRBV6-5
CASSYWAGKADSPLHF
TGTGCCAGCAGTTATTGGGCAGGAAAGGCTGATTCACCCCTCCACTTT
>.|TRBJ2-7|.|TRBV28
CASSGGDYYEQYF
TGTGCCAGCAGTGGTGGCGACTACTACGAGCAGTACTTC
>.|TRBJ2-5|TRBD2|TRBV11-3
CASSQGLAGEETQYF
TGTGCCAGCAGCCAGGGACTAGCGGGGGAGGAGACCCAGTACTTC
>.|TRBJ1-3|.|TRBV11-2
CASSLGDGLNTIYF
TGTGCCAGCAGCTTGGGGGACGGTTTAAACACCATATATTTT
>.|TRBJ2-6|.|TRBV7-2
CASSSQGGGPSGANVLTF
TGTGCCAGCAGCTCGCAGGGAGGGGGACCCTCTGGGGCCAACGTCCTGACTTTC
>.|TRBJ2-1|TRBD2|TRBV4-1
CASSQRTSGNYNEQFF
TGCGCCAGCAGCCAACGGACTAGCGGGAACTACAATGAGCAGTTCTTC
>.|TRBJ2-7|.|TRBV19
CASSMETSRSYEQYF
TGTGCCAGTAGTATGGAGACTTCCCGCTCCTACGAGCAGTACTTC
>.|TRBJ1-5|.|TRBV27
CASSSAGYSNQPQHF
TGTGCCAGCAGTTCGGCAGGCTATAGCAATCAGCCCCAGCATTTT
>.|TRBJ1-6|.|TRBV30
CAWRSGFNSPLHF
TGTGCCTGGAGGTCGGGATTCAATTCACCCCTCCACTTT
>.|TRBJ1-1|.|TRBV19
CASTDRRSMNTEAFF
TGTGCCAGTACAGACAGAAGATCAATGAACACTGAAGCTTTCTTT
>.|TRBJ1-1|.|TRBV5-1
CASSLAPNPEAFF
TGCGCCAGCAGCTTGGCGCCAAATCCTGAAGCTTTCTTT
>.|TRBJ2-4|TRBD1|TRBV27
CASSPGGRGNIQYF
TGTGCCAGCAGCCCGGGTGGCAGGGGGAACATTCAGTACTTC
>.|TRBJ1-3|.|TRBV7-2
CASSFAGAGNTIYF
TGTGCCAGCAGCTTTGCAGGGGCTGGAAACACCATATATTTT
>.|TRBJ1-1|.|TRBV7-9
CASSDTEAFF
TGTGCCAGCTCGGACACTGAAGCTTTCTTT
>once|TRBJ2-6|.|TRBV6-5
CASSTLSGANVLTF
TGTGCCAGCAGTACCCTCTCTGGGGCCAACGTCCTGACTTTC
>.|TRBJ2-7|.|TRBV7-3
CASSPDAIVYEQYF
TGTGCCAGCAGCCCAGACGCGATAGTCTACGAGCAGTACTTC
>.|TRBJ2-3|.|TRBV28
CASSPGPGGTDTQYF
TGTGCCAGCAGTCCGGGGCCCGGGGGCACAGATACGCAGTATTTT
>.|TRBJ1-2|TRBD1|TRBV5-6
CASSWTDRRDGYTF
TGTGCCAGCAGCTGGACGGACAGGCGGGATGGCTACACCTTC
>.|TRBJ2-7|TRBD1|TRBV4-3
CASSQDWGDRGIEQYF
TGCGCCAGCAGCCAAGATTGGGGGGACAGGGGCATCGAGCAGTACTTC
>once|TRBJ2-7|.|TRBV7-2
CASSANGIYEQYF
TGTGCCAGCAGCGCGAACGGGATCTACGAGCAGTACTTC
>.|TRBJ2-2|.|TRBV15
CATSITRGLTGELFF
TGTGCCACCAGCATCACAAGGGGGTTAACCGGGGAGCTGTTTTTT
>.|TRBJ2-5|.|TRBV19
CASSIEFIWRAEETQYF
TGTGCCAGTAGTATTGAATTTATCTGGAGGGCCGAAGAGACCCAGTACTTC
>.|TRBJ2-3|TRBD2|TRBV9
CASSDRAGTSGINTDTQYF
TGTGCCAGCAGCGACAGAGCCGGGACTAGCGGGATTAACACAGATACGCAGTATTTT
>.|TRBJ2-7|.|TRBV9
CASSVGGGHSYEQYF
TGTGCCAGCAGCGTAGGTGGGGGCCACTCCTACGAGCAGTACTTC
>.|TRBJ2-3|TRBD2|TRBV9
CASSVGGLSRDTQYF
TGTGCCAGCAGCGTCGGGGGACTATCTAGAGATACGCAGTATTTT
>.|TRBJ1-1|TRBD1|TRBV2
CARPKDRYTTEAFF
TGTGCCAGACCTAAGGACAGGTATACCACTGAAGCTTTCTTT
>.|TRBJ2-1|TRBD2|TRBV6-4
CASSELAGGQLSEQFF
TGTGCCAGCAGTGAACTAGCGGGGGGCCAGCTCAGTGAGCAGTTCTTC
>once|TRBJ2-3|TRBD2|TRBV5-1
CASSTGTSGGADTQYF
TGCGCCAGCAGCACCGGGACTAGCGGGGGGGCAGATACGCAGTATTTT
>.|TRBJ2-1|.|TRBV5-8
CASWEGDNEQFF
TGTGCCAGCTGGGAGGGGGACAATGAGCAGTTCTTC
>.|TRBJ2-5|TRBD2|TRBV4-3
CASSQELGLAIQETQYF
TGCGCCAGCAGCCAAGAATTGGGACTAGCAATCCAAGAGACCCAGTACTTC
>.|TRBJ2-7|TRBD2|TRBV7-9
CASTWTSGSYEQYF
TGTGCCAGCACATGGACTAGCGGGAGCTACGAGCAGTACTTC
>.|TRBJ2-3|TRBD2|TRBV7-9
CASSSLAGPTDTQYF
TGTGCCAGCAGCTCACTAGCGGGGCCGACAGATACGCAGTATTTT
>.|TRBJ2-1|.|TRBV4-3
CASSQDRETIYYNEQFF
TGCGCCAGCAGCCAAGATCGGGAGACTATCTACTACAATGAGCAGTTCTTC